This TCR beta chain was captured in a study of T-cell reconstitution after alpha-beta-depleted transplantation in children. Broader study findings: The main origin of T-cell counts and diversity one year after transplant was newly produced T cells. Several hundred rapidly expanded clones from non-depleted graft cells reportedly supplied alpha-beta T cells about two months post-transplant.

This clonotype showed up just a few times. The antigen is unknown. The CDR3 totals 12 residues. V trimming: 6 bases; J trimming: 1 base; junction bases outside the gene matches: 3. The V gene's germline CDR1 is DFQATT and CDR2 SNEGSKA (reference sequence). As it was prepared, the TCRbeta library received unique molecular identifiers. One entry per CDR3 protein, called by TCRdb with MiXCR from the PCR reads. There are more than 75,000 distinct CDR3 sequences in the sample; about 25% occur only once, and 20% to 25% lies in the top ten. This material consisted of PBMCs, taken before TCRalphabeta/CD19-depleted stem cell transplant. The gene calls are TRBV20-1 and TRBJ2-7; 7 positions match TRBD1. The sequence was collected from a boy aged 2 to 9 with acute lymphoblastic leukemia, due to receive a stem cell transplant. The CDR3 DNA is TGCAGTGCCACGGACAGGTCCTACGAGCAGTACTTC. This gives the protein CSATDRSYEQYF.